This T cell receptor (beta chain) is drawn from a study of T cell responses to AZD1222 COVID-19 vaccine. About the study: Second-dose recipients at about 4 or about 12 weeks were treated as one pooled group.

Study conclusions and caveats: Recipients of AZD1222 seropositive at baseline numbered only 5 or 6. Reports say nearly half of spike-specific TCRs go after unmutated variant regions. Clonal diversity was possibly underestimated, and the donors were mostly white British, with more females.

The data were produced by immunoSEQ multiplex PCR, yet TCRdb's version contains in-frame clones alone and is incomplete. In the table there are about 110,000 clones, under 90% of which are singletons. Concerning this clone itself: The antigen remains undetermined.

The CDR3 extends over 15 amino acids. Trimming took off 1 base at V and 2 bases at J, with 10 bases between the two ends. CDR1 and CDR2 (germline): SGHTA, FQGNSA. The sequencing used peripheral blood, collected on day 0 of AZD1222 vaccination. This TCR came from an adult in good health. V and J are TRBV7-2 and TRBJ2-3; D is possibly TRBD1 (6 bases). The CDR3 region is CASSLVSGDTDTQYF. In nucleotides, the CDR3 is TGTGCCAGCAGCTTAGTGTCAGGGGACACAGATACGCAGTATTTT.